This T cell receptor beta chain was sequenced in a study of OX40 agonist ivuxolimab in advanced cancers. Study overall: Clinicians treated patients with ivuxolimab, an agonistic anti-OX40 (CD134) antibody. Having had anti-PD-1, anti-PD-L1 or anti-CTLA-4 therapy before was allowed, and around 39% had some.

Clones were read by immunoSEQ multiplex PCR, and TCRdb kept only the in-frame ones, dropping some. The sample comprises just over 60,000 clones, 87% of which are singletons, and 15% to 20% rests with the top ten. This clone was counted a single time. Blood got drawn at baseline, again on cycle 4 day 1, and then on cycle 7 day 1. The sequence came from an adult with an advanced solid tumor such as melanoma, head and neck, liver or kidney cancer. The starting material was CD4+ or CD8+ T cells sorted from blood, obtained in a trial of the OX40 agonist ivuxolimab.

CDR3 region: CASRPGRGNYGYTF. CDR3 DNA: TGCGCCAGCAGGCCCGGTCGGGGGAACTATGGCTACACCTTC. This chain uses TRBV5-1 with TRBJ1-2, with D tentatively TRBD1 (5 bases). This CDR3 comprises 14 residues. From germline, CDR1 is SGHRS and CDR2 YFSETQ. The germline V and J ends were trimmed by 5 bases and 2 bases, with 13 bases remaining between them.